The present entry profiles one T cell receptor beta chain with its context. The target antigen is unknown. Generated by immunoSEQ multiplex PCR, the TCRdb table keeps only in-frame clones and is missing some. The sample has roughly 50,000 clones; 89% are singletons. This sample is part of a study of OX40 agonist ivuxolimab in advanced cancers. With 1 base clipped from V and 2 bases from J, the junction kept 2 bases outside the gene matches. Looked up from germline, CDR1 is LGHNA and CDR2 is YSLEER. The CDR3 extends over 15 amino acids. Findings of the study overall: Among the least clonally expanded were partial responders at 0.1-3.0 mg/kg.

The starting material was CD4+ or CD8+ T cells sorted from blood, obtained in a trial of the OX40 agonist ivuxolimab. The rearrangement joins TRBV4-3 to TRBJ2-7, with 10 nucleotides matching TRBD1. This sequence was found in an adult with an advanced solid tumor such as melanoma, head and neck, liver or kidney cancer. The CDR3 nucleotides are TGCGCCAGCAGCCAAGGGACAGGGGGAACCTACGAGCAGTACTTC. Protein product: CASSQGTGGTYEQYF.